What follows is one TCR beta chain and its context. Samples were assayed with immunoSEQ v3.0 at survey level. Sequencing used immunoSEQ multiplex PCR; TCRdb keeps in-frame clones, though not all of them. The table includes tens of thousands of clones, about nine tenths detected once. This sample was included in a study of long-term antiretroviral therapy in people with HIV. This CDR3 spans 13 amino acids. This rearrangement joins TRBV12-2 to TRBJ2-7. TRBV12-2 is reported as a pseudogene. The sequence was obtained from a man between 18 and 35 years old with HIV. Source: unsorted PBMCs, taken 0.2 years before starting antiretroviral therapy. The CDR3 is CASRFPPAHEQYF. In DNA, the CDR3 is TGTGCAAGTCGCTTTCCTCCGGCCCACGAGCAGTACTTC.